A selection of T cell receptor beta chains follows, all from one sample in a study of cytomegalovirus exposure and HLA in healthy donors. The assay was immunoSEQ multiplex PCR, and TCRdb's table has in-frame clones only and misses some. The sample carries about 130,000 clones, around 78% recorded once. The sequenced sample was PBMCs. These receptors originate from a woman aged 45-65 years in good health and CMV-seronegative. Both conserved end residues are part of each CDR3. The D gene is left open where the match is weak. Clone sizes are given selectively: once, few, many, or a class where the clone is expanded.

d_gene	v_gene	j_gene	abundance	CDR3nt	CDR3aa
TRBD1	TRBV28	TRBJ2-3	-	TGTGCCAGCACTAGGACAGGGTACGACGGTACGCAGTATTTT	CASTRTGYDGTQYF
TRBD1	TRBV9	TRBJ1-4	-	TGTGCCAGCAGCGTAGCGGGGACAGATAATGAAAAACTGTTTTTT	CASSVAGTDNEKLFF
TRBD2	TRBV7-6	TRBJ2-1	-	TGTGCCAGCAGCCCACCTGGGCGGGAGCCAAATGAGCAGTTCTTC	CASSPPGREPNEQFF
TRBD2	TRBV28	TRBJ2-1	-	TGTGCCAGCTTCCCTTTAGCGGGAGACTACAATGAGCAGTTCTTC	CASFPLAGDYNEQFF
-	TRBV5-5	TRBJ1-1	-	TGTGCCAGCAGCCGGACTCGACTAAGCCCCACTGAAGCTTTCTTT	CASSRTRLSPTEAFF
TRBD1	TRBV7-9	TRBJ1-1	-	TGTGCCAGCGGACAACGACAGGGAAGGGAGGACACTGAAGCTTTCTTT	CASGQRQGREDTEAFF
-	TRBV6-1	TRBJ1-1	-	TGTGCCAGCAGTGGCGGGTTCAGGAACACTGAAGCTTTCTTT	CASSGGFRNTEAFF
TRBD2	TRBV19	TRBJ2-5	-	TGTGCCAGTACCCATGCCCCTAGCGGGAGAAAAGAGACCCAGTACTTC	CASTHAPSGRKETQYF
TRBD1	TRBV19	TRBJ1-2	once	TGTGCCAGTAGTATAGGGGACAGGGGAAGAGCTAACTATGGCTACACCTTC	CASSIGDRGRANYGYTF
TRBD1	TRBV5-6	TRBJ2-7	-	TGTGCCAGCACCGCCACCCGGGACAGGGAATTTAGCTCCTACGAGCAGTACTTC	CASTATRDREFSSYEQYF
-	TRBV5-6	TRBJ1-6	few	TGTGCCAGCAGCTTAGACAGGTTTAGGAATTCACCCCTCCACTTT	CASSLDRFRNSPLHF
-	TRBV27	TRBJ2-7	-	TGTGCCAGCAGCCCCGCGGACGGGGAGGCCTACGAGCAGTACTTC	CASSPADGEAYEQYF
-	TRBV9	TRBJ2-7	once	TGTGCCAGCAGCGTATCGGCGGGGTATTCCTACGAGCAGTACTTC	CASSVSAGYSYEQYF
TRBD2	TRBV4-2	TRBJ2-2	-	TGTGCCAGCAGCCAAATGGGACTAGTAGCTCCCGGGGAGCTGTTTTTT	CASSQMGLVAPGELFF
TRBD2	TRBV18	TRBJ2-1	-	TGTGCCAGCTCACCGACTAGCGAATACAATGAGCAGTTCTTC	CASSPTSEYNEQFF
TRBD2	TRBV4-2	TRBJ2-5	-	TGTGCCAGCAGCTCGGGACTAGCCGAAGAGACCCAGTACTTC	CASSSGLAEETQYF
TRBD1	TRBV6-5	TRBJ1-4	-	TGTGCCAGCAGTTACCGGGACAGGGGGGAAAAACTGTTTTTT	CASSYRDRGEKLFF
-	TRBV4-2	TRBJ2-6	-	TGTGCCAGCAGCCAAGCTAACTCTGGGGCCAACGTCCTGACTTTC	CASSQANSGANVLTF
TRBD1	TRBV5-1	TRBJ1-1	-	TGCGCCAGCAGCTTGGCCCTAGGGGGCCCCGAAGCTTTCTTT	CASSLALGGPEAFF
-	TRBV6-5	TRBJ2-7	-	TGTGCCAGCAGTCAGGACACCGCGTTCTACGAGCAGTACTTC	CASSQDTAFYEQYF
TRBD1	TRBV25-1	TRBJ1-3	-	TGTGCCAGCAGTGGGCTAACAGGGGCTGGAAACACCATATATTTT	CASSGLTGAGNTIYF
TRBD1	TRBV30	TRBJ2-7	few	TGTGCCTGGGCTCCGCCAGTCAGGGGGCACGAGCAGTACTTC	CAWAPPVRGHEQYF
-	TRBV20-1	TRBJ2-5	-	TGCAGTCGGCTATTCGGGGAGACCCAGTACTTC	CSRLFGETQYF
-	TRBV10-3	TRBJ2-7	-	TGTGCCGCTCAGCCCGGACAGACACCCCGCTACGAGCAGTACTTC	CAAQPGQTPRYEQYF
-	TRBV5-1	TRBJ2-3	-	TGCGCCAGCAGCTTGGGGACTCCTAGCACAGATACGCAGTATTTT	CASSLGTPSTDTQYF
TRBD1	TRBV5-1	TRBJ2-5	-	TGCGCCAGCAGCCCTGGACAGGGGGCTGTTGAGACCCAGTACTTC	CASSPGQGAVETQYF
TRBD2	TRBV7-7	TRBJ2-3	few	TGTGCTAGCAGCCCGCGGACTAGCGGTACGCAGTATTTT	CASSPRTSGTQYF
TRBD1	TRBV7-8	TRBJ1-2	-	TGTGCCAGCAGCTTAAACAGGGGGCTTCGGTATGGCTACACCTTC	CASSLNRGLRYGYTF
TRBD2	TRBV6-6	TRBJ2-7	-	TGTGCCAGCAGTTACTCGCGGGAGAACGAGCAGTACTTC	CASSYSRENEQYF